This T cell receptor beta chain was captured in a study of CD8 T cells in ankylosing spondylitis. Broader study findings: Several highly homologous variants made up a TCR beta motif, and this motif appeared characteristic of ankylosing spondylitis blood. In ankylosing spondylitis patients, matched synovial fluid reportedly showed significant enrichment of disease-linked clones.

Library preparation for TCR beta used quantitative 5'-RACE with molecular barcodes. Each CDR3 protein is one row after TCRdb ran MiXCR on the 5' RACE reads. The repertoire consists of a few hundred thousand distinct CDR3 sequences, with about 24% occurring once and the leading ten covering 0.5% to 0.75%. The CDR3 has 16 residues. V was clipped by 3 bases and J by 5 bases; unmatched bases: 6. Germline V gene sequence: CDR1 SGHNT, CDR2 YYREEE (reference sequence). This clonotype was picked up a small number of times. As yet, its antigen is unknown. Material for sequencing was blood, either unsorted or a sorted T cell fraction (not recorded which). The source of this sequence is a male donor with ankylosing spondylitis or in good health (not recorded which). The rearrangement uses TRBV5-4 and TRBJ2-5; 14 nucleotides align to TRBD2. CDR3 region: CASSSRLAGGPETQYF. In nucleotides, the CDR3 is TGTGCCAGCAGCTCACGACTAGCGGGGGGGCCGGAGACCCAGTACTTC.